These 7 T cell receptor beta chains were sequenced from one sample in a study of blood T cell repertoires in COVID-19. The table came from immunoSEQ multiplex PCR; TCRdb's copy has only in-frame clones and leaves some out. The table lists around 230,000 clones, 80% to 85% of them singletons. Sequencing used peripheral blood. These receptors were taken from a woman aged 55-69 years with active or convalescent COVID-19.

The chain combines TRBV19 with TRBJ1-2; D call uncertain. CDR3 size: 12 residues. Germline V gives CDR1 LNHDA, CDR2 SQIVND (reference sequence). V gave up 7 bases and J gave up 3 bases, with 9 bases separating them. CDR3 in DNA: TGTGCCAGTAAAGAGGGAGACTATGGCTACACCTTC. Translated: CASKEGDYGYTF.

The J gene is TRBJ1-5, the V gene TRBV6-5; 12 bases agree with TRBD1. Losses at the gene ends were 6 bases for V and 7 bases for J; bases not matched to a gene: 7. This CDR3 is 15 amino acids long. CDR1 is MNHEY, CDR2 SVGAGI, per germline. CDR3: CASSAGTGGGQPQHF. The CDR3 DNA follows: TGTGCCAGCAGCGCCGGGACAGGGGGCGGACAGCCCCAGCATTTT.

This clone was counted between two and nine times. V gene TRBV6-5 combines with J gene TRBJ1-2, with 7 bases lining up with TRBD1. The CDR3 is 16 amino acids. The trim removed 0 bases at V and 3 bases at J, leaving 7 bases unmatched. Looked up from germline, CDR1 is MNHEY and CDR2 is SVGAGI. The CDR3 sequence is CASSYSGTAWDYGYTF. As DNA, the CDR3 is TGTGCCAGCAGTTACTCAGGGACAGCATGGGACTATGGCTACACCTTC.

V gene TRBV14 combines with J gene TRBJ1-2; D not resolved. The germline gives CDR1 SGHDN, CDR2 FVKESK. V lost 1 base and J 3 bases, leaving 21 bases between the germline ends. The CDR3 covers 18 residues. CDR3 amino acids: CASSQASGSPKRDYGYTF. The CDR3 DNA follows: TGTGCCAGCAGCCAAGCCAGCGGGAGCCCTAAGCGTGACTATGGCTACACCTTC. Full variable domain (rest looked up from reference TRBV14 and TRBJ1-2): EAGVTQFPSHSVIEKGQTVTLRCDPISGHDNLYWYRRVMGKEIKFLLHFVKESKQDESGMPNNRFLAERTGGTYSTLKVQPAELEDSGVYFCASSQASGSPKRDYGYTFGSGTRLTVV.

For the CDR3, the DNA is TGCGCCAGCAGCCAAGATCCGGGACAGGGAGATGAGCAGTTCTTC. It is translated as CASSQDPGQGDEQFF. The rearrangement links TRBV4-1 to TRBJ2-1; TRBD1 agrees at 9 bases. Germline assignment: CDR1 MGHRA and CDR2 YSYEKL. This CDR3 is 15 amino acids long. V lost 0 bases to trimming and J lost 8 bases; unmatched junction nucleotides: 5.

This chain uses TRBV9 with TRBJ1-1; D might be TRBD1 (5 bases). CDR1 and CDR2 from the germline V gene are SGDLS and YYNGEE. The CDR3 loop spans 17 amino acids. Trimming took 2 bases from V and 4 from J, leaving 21 bases between them. CDR3 coding DNA: TGTGCCAGCAGCGTTTCGGGGGGAGGGCCCCTTGGCACTGAAGCTTTCTTT. As protein: CASSVSGGGPLGTEAFF.

The J gene is TRBJ2-1, the V gene TRBV11-2; TRBD2 aligns across 8 bases. V dropped 2 bases and J dropped 3; count of bases not matched to a gene: 6. The CDR3 spans 16 residues. Germline loops: CDR1 SGHAT, CDR2 FQNNGV. The DNA of the CDR3 is TGTGCCAGCAGCTTACGGTCTAGCGGGCTCTACAATGAGCAGTTCTTC. Protein sequence: CASSLRSSGLYNEQFF.